The 8 T cell receptor beta chains listed next were all sequenced from one sample in a study of blood T cell repertoires in COVID-19. TCRdb keeps only in-frame clones here, not all; method: immunoSEQ multiplex PCR. The table lists approximately 360,000 clones, around four fifths of them singletons. Sample: PBMCs or T cells enriched from blood (not recorded which). The source is a woman aged 50 to 60 who had recovered from COVID-19.

The gene calls are TRBV11-2 and TRBJ2-2; D perhaps matches TRBD1 (6 bases). The CDR3 loop spans 15 amino acids. Germline V gives CDR1 SGHAT, CDR2 FQNNGV. The ends were cut back, 7 bases at V and 6 bases at J, with 18 bases in the middle. CDR3 loop: CASTTGTLLSGELFF. The DNA of the CDR3 is TGTGCCAGCACCACCGGGACACTCCTTTCCGGGGAGCTGTTTTTT.

The chain joins TRBV29-1 to TRBJ1-1; TRBD1 matches at 9 bases. V lost 4 bases, J lost 1 base, and 4 bases stayed unmatched. The CDR3 extends over 14 amino acids. The germline V gene encodes CDR1 SQVTM and CDR2 ANQGSEA. The CDR3 here is CSVGGTGPNTEAFF. In DNA, the CDR3 is TGCAGCGTTGGAGGGACAGGGCCGAACACTGAAGCTTTCTTT.

This clone has more than one count but fewer than ten. This rearrangement joins TRBV20-1 to TRBJ1-1; a weak D match, TRBD1 (5 bases). V was clipped by 3 bases and J by 1 base, with 18 bases between them. This CDR3 contains 16 residues. In germline, CDR1 is DFQATT, CDR2 SNEGSKA (reference sequence). CDR3 in amino acids: CSASFGSTATNTEAFF. Here the CDR3 DNA reads TGCAGTGCTAGTTTCGGTTCGACAGCCACGAACACTGAAGCTTTCTTT.

The CDR3 here is CASSPFRTGWDTGELFF. CDR3 coding DNA: TGTGCCAGCAGCCCTTTTCGGACAGGGTGGGACACCGGGGAGCTGTTTTTT. The chain has TRBV11-2 and TRBJ2-2, with 8 bases matching TRBD1. Germline CDR1 and CDR2: SGHAT and FQNNGV. The CDR3 length is 17 residues. V trimming: 5 bases; J trimming: 3 bases; junction bases outside the gene matches: 11.

The chain is built from TRBV7-2 and TRBJ1-2, with D tentatively TRBD1 (5 bases). This CDR3 spans 13 amino acids. V gave up 1 base and J gave up 6 bases, with 9 bases separating them. Germline V gives CDR1 SGHTA, CDR2 FQGNSA. CDR3 residues: CASSLVGGDGYTF. CDR3 coding DNA: TGTGCCAGCAGCTTAGTGGGGGGAGATGGCTACACCTTC.

This clone was recorded a few times. The V and J genes are TRBV7-9 and TRBJ2-7, with unresolved D. Trimming shortened V by 4 bases and J by 5 bases, and 6 bases separated the two germline ends. The CDR3 spans 11 residues. Germline CDR1 and CDR2: SEHNR and FQNEAQ (reference sequence). CDR3 protein: CASSWSNEQYF. The CDR3 nucleotides are TGTGCCAGCAGCTGGAGCAACGAGCAGTACTTC.

A note on this clone: Other DNA sequences of this sample code for an identical CDR3. This sequence joins TRBV12-3 or TRBV12-4 and TRBJ2-7, with D unclear. Trimming pared 3 bases from V and 3 bases from J, leaving 6 bases between. The CDR3 runs to 12 residues. CDR3 amino acids: CASSLSRYEQYF. The CDR3 DNA sequence: TGTGCCAGCAGTTTGTCGCGCTACGAGCAGTACTTC.

This clone was picked up a small number of times. V and J are TRBV4-3 and TRBJ2-3; the D gene is possibly TRBD1 (5 bases). The CDR3 is 14 amino acids. Trimming pared 1 base from V and 6 bases from J, leaving 11 bases between. Germline-derived CDR1 and CDR2 are LGHNA and YSLEER. The CDR3 DNA follows: TGCGCCAGCAGCCAAGGCCTGACAGTGGATACGCAGTATTTT. Its translation: CASSQGLTVDTQYF.